This TCR beta chain was sequenced during a study of beta chain features in type 1 diabetes. About the study: Investigators examined 107,917,701 sorted cells across all samples. Study-level results: Although PCR might favor shorter templates, it would do so equally in patients and controls.

Germline loops: CDR1 MNHEY, CDR2 SMNVEV (reference sequence). The CDR3 loop spans 14 amino acids. V gave up 3 bases and J gave up 5 bases; unmatched junction bases: 7. This clone has only a few counts. Its antigen is still unknown. Sequencing targeted expressed TCRB transcripts, as all isolated RNA had been reverse transcribed. Profiled with immunoSEQ multiplex PCR; TCRdb holds only in-frame clones, not every one. This sample has 140,000 to 150,000 clones; roughly a tenth occur once, and the top ten carry approximately 1.3%. This chain connects TRBV27 to TRBJ2-7; TRBD1 matches at 7 bases. The TCR originated in a man aged 18 to 30 in good health. The sequencing input was naive CD4+ T cells from blood. CDR3 amino acids: CASSLAGGNDEQYF. For the CDR3, the DNA is TGTGCCAGCAGTTTGGCAGGGGGTAATGACGAGCAGTACTTC.